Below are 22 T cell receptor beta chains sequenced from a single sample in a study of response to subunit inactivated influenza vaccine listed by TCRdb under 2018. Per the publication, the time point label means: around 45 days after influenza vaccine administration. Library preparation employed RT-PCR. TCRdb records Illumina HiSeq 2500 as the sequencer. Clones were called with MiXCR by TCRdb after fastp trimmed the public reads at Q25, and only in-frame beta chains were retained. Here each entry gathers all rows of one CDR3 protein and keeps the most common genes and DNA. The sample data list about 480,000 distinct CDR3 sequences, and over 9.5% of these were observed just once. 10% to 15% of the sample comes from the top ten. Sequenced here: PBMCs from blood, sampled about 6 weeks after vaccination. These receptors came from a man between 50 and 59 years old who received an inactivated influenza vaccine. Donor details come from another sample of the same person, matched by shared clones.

The CDR3 reads CSARDQSGVGTDTQYF. For the CDR3, the DNA is TGCAGTGCTAGAGATCAAAGCGGGGTGGGCACAGATACGCAGTATTTT. The chain has TRBV20-1 and TRBJ2-3, with 7 bases matching TRBD2. This CDR3 spans 16 amino acids. With 0 bases clipped from V and 1 base from J, the junction kept 7 bases outside the gene matches. CDR1 is DFQATT, CDR2 SNEGSKA, per germline (reference sequence).

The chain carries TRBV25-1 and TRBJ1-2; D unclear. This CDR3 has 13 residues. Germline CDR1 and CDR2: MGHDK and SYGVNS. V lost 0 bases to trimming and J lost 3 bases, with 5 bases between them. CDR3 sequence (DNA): TGTGCCAGCAGTGAATACAGTTACTATGGCTACACCTTC. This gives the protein CASSEYSYYGYTF.

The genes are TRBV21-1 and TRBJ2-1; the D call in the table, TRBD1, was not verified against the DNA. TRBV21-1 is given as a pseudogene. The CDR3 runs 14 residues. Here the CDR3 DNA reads TGTGCCAGCAGCAAATCCCCCAGGGAGAATGAGCAGTTCTTC. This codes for CASSKSPRENEQFF.

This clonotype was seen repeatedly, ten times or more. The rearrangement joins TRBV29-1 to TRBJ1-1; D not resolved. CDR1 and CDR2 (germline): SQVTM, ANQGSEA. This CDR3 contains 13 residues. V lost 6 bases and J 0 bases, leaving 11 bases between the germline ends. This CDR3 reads CSVSRHLNTEAFF. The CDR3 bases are TGCAGCGTCAGCCGGCACCTGAACACTGAAGCTTTCTTT.

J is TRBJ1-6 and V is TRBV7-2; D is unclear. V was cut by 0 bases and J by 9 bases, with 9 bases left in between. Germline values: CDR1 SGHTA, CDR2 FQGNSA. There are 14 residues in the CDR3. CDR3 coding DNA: TGTGCCAGCAGCTTAGCGGTTGCAAGTTCACCCCTCCACTTT. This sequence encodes CASSLAVASSPLHF.

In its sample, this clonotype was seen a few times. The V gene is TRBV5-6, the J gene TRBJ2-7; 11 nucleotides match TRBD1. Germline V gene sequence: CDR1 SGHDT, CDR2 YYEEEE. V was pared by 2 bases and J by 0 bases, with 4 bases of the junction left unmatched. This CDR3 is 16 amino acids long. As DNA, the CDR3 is TGTGCCAGCAGCTTAGGGACAGGGGGTATCTCCTACGAGCAGTACTTC. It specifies CASSLGTGGISYEQYF.

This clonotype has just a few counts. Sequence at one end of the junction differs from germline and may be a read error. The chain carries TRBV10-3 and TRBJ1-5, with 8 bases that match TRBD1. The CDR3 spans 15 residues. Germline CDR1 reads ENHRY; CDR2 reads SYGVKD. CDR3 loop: CAIGEGQGSNQPQHF. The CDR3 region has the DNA TGTGCCATCGGTGAAGGACAGGGCAGCAATCAGCCCCAGCATTTT.

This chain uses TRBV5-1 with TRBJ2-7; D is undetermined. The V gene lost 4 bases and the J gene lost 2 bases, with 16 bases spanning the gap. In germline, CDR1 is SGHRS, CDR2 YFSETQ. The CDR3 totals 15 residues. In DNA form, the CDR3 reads TGCGCCAGCAGCCCCGAAACCTCTAGAACCTACGAGCAGTACTTC. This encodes CASSPETSRTYEQYF.

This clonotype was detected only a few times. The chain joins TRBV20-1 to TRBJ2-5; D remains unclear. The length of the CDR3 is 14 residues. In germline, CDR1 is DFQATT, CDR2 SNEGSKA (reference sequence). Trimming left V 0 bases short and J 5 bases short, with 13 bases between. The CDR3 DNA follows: TGCAGTGCTAGAGATCGGCTAGTATACGAGACCCAGTACTTC. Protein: CSARDRLVYETQYF.

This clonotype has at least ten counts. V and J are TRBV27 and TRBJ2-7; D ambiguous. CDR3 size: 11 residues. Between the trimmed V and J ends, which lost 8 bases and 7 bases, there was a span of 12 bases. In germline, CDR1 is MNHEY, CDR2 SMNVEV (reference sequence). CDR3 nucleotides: TGTGCCAGCCCTCTACTGGAGGAGCAGTACTTC. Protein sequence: CASPLLEEQYF.

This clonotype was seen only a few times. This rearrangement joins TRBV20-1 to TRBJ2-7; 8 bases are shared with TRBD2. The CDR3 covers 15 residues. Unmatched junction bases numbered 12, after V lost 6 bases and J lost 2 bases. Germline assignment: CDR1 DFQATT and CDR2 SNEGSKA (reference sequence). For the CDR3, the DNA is TGCAGTGCCAACCAAGCTACTAGCGGTACCTACGAGCAGTACTTC. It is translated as CSANQATSGTYEQYF.

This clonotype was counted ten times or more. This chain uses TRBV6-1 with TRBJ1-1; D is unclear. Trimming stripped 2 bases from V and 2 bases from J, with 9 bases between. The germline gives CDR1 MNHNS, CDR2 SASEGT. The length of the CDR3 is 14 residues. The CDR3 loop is CASSEHSTNTEAFF. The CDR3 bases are TGTGCCAGCAGTGAACACAGCACTAACACTGAAGCTTTCTTT.

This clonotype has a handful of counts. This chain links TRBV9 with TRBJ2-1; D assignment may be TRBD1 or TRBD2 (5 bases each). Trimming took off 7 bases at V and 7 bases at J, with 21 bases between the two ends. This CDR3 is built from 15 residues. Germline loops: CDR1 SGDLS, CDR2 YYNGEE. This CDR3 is CASSGQGVKFNEQFF. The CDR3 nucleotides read TGTGCCAGCTCTGGTCAGGGAGTCAAGTTTAATGAGCAGTTCTTC.

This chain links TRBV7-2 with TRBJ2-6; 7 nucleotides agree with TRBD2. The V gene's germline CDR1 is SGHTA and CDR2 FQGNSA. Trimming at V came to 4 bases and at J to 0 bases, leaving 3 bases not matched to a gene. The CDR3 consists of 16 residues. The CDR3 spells CASSWGGFSGANVLTF. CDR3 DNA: TGTGCCAGCAGCTGGGGGGGATTCTCTGGGGCCAACGTCCTGACTTTC.

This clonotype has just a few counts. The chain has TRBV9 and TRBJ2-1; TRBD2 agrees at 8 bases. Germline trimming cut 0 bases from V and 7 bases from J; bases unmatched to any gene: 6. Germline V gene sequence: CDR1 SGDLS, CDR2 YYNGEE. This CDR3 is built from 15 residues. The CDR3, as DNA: TGTGCCAGCAGCGTAGAGTTTAGCGGGAAGAATGAGCAGTTCTTC. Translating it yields CASSVEFSGKNEQFF.

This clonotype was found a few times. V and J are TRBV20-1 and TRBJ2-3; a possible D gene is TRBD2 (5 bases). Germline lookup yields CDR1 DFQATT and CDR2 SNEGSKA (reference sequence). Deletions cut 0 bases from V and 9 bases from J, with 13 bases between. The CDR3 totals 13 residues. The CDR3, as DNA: TGCAGTGCTAGAGATCGGGAATTGTACACGCAGTATTTT. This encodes CSARDRELYTQYF.

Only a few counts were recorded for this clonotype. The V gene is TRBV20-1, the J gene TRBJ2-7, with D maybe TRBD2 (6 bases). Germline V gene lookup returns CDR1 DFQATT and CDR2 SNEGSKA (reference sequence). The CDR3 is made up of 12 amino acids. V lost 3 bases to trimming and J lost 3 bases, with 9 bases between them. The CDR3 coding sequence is TGCAGTGCTAGCGGGAGAGGCTACGAGCAGTACTTC. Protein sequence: CSASGRGYEQYF.

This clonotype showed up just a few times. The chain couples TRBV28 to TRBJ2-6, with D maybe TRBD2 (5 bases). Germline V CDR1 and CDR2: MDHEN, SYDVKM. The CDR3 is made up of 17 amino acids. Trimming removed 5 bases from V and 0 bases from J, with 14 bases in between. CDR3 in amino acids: CASSETGVPSGANVLTF. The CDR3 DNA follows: TGTGCCAGCAGTGAAACCGGGGTCCCCTCTGGGGCCAACGTCCTGACTTTC.

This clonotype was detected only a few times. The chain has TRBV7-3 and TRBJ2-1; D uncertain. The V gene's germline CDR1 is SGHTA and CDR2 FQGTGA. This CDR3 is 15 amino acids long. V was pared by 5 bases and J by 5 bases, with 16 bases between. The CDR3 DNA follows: TGTGCCAGCAGCCCAGGTGTGCGCGACCACAATGAGCAGTTCTTC. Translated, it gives CASSPGVRDHNEQFF.

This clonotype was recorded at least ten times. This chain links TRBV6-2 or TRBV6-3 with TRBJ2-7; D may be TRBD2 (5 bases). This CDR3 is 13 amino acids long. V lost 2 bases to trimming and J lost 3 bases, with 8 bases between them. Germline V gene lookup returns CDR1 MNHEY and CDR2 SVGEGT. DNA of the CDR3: TGTGCCAGCAGTTACGAGCGGCTCTACGAGCAGTACTTC. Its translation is CASSYERLYEQYF.

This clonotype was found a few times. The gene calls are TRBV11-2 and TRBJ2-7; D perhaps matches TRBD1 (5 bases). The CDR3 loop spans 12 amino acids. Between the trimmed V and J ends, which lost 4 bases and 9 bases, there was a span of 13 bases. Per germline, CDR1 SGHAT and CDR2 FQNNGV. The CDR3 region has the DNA TGTGCCAGCAGCTCCAGTTATAGGGGGCAGTACTTC. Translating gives CASSSSYRGQYF.

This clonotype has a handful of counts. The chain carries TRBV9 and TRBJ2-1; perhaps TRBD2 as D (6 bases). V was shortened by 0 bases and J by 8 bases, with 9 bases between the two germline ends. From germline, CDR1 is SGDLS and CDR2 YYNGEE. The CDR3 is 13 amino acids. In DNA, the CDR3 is TGTGCCAGCAGCGTAGCGGGAGTATATGAGCAGTTCTTC. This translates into CASSVAGVYEQFF.